This TCR beta chain appears in the sequencing data of a study of T cell responses to AZD1222 COVID-19 vaccine. Unmatched junction bases numbered 8, after V lost 4 bases and J lost 7 bases. CDR1 is LGHDT and CDR2 is YNNKEL in the germline V gene (reference sequence). The CDR3 is 16 amino acids. Overall study findings and caveats: Just a handful of AZD1222 recipients were seropositive at baseline. Clonal diversity was possibly underestimated, and the donors were mostly white British, with more females. CD4 TCRs linked to vaccination spanned spike, dominating at 160-218 and 743-854.

To note about this clone: Its specificity is not known.

Data came from immunoSEQ multiplex PCR; TCRdb stores just in-frame clones and leaves some out. Among roughly 150,000 clones, approximately 89% were seen once, and the ten largest hold around 2%. The chain has TRBV3-1 (or the pseudogene TRBV3-2) and TRBJ2-2; 11 bases map to TRBD1. The starting material was peripheral blood, obtained on day 0 of AZD1222 vaccination. The TCR comes from an adult in good health. The CDR3: CASSPWTGGQVGELFF. DNA for the CDR3: TGTGCCAGCAGCCCCTGGACAGGGGGCCAGGTCGGGGAGCTGTTTTTT.